This TCR beta chain was documented in a study of shared T cell receptors in the human thymus. The germline gives CDR1 MGHRA, CDR2 YSYEKL. V lost 0 bases to trimming and J lost 4 bases; unmatched junction nucleotides: 6. The CDR3 runs 17 residues. Sequencing was performed with immunoSEQ multiplex PCR; in TCRdb, only in-frame clones are kept and a portion is missing. The sample has hundreds of thousands of clones, around nine tenths seen once. This same sample was also taken into another study, of human thymus T cells. From that second work: Surgeons resected thymus tissue during corrective heart surgery. Related research has reported that thymic repertoires overlap highly among unrelated individuals.

The receptor comes from a boy under two years old with a congenital heart defect. Sequencing was performed on thymocytes. The chain carries TRBV4-1 and TRBJ2-1, with 10 bases identical to TRBD1. CDR3 sequence (DNA): TGCGCCAGCAGCCAAGAATTCCGGACAGGGGGGTACAATGAGCAGTTCTTC. It encodes CASSQEFRTGGYNEQFF.